The next 13 T cell receptor beta chains were all read from a single sample in a study of blood T cells in healthy people across ages (dated by TCRdb to between 2015 and 2016). Library preparation used 5' RACE. The sequencing machine was an Illumina HiSeq 2500. A second about 6 to 11 cycle PCR used a sample-barcoded 5' primer and a J-beta primer mix. TCRdb handled the public reads itself, with Q25 trimming in fastp and clone calling in MiXCR, and kept productive beta chains. For every CDR3 protein sequence, its rows merge into one entry that carries the most common genes and DNA. Recorded for this sample are approximately 800,000 distinct CDR3 sequences; about 56% of them occurred a single time. The ten largest clones add up to roughly 25% of the sample. Sample: blood. Every receptor here comes from a man aged 40-50 years in good health.

The V call is TRBV4-3, the J call TRBJ2-1, with 11 bases identical to TRBD2. The ends lost 0 bases at V and 6 bases at J; junction bases unmatched: 1. Germline CDR1 and CDR2: LGHNA and YSLEER. The CDR3 covers 15 residues. Here the CDR3 reads CASSQEGLAGNEQFF. CDR3 DNA sequence: TGCGCCAGCAGCCAAGAAGGACTAGCGGGCAATGAGCAGTTCTTC.

The genes are TRBV5-1 and TRBJ2-7; 9 nucleotides line up with TRBD2. Per the germline V gene, CDR1 is SGHRS and CDR2 is YFSETQ. V shed 4 bases and J 7 bases; nucleotides not matched to a gene: 9. The CDR3 extends over 14 amino acids. CDR3 nucleotides: TGCGCCAGCAGCGGGACTAGCCGAGGGGATGAGCAGTACTTC. Amino acids: CASSGTSRGDEQYF.

The CDR3 loop reads CASSLVGDRARNYDGYTF. The CDR3 DNA follows: TGTGCCAGCAGCTTAGTAGGGGACAGAGCTCGGAACTATGATGGCTACACCTTC. The V call is TRBV7-9, the J call TRBJ1-2; 7 bases match TRBD1. Germline lookup yields CDR1 SEHNR and CDR2 FQNEAQ (reference sequence). V lost 1 base and J lost 6; bases outside the gene matches: 17. This CDR3 is built from 18 residues.

This clonotype occurred a few times. The chain recombines TRBV7-9 with TRBJ2-7, with TRBD2 identical over 10 bases. With 4 bases clipped from V and 5 bases from J, the junction kept 8 bases outside the gene matches. The CDR3 runs 15 residues. Germline loops: CDR1 SEHNR, CDR2 FQNEAQ (reference sequence). The CDR3 loop reads CASSSRTSGVNEQYF. The CDR3 bases are TGTGCCAGCAGCTCCAGGACTAGCGGAGTTAACGAGCAGTACTTC.

The chain couples TRBV21-1 to TRBJ1-5. TRBV21-1 is a pseudogene. CDR3 size: 10 residues. The CDR3 DNA is TGTGCCAGCAGCTGCCAGCCCCAGCATTTT. This sequence encodes CASSCQPQHF.

Only a few counts were recorded for this clonotype. This rearrangement joins TRBV7-9 to TRBJ1-4; D uncertain. Trimming cost V 5 bases and J 5 bases, with 15 bases left between them. Germline assignment: CDR1 SEHNR and CDR2 FQNEAQ (reference sequence). The length of the CDR3 is 15 residues. The CDR3 region has the DNA TGTGCCAGCAGCCGTGCAGGCGTGAGGAATGAAAAACTGTTTTTT. Its protein is CASSRAGVRNEKLFF.

The chain employs TRBV10-3 and TRBJ2-3; D is uncertain. There are 11 residues in the CDR3. V was clipped by 7 bases and J by 6 bases, with 8 bases between them. Germline CDR1 reads ENHRY; CDR2 reads SYGVKD. The CDR3 nucleotides are TGTGCCATCAACGTGTCGGATACGCAGTATTTT. Translation: CAINVSDTQYF.

The chain recombines TRBV6-4 with TRBJ2-1; 10 bases map to TRBD2. Germline CDR1 reads MRHNA; CDR2 reads SNTAGT. The length of the CDR3 is 16 residues. V lost 5 bases and J lost 7; bases outside the gene matches: 11. The CDR3 loop is CASSQSLAGVLNEQFF. The CDR3 region has the DNA TGTGCCAGCAGTCAGTCCCTAGCGGGAGTATTAAATGAGCAGTTCTTC.

V gene TRBV12-3 or TRBV12-4 combines with J gene TRBJ1-2; weak D call: TRBD1 (5 bases). The CDR3 runs to 13 residues. Trimming removed 8 bases at V and 3 bases at J, with 13 bases between. The CDR3 loop reads CASSIVGDYGYTF. CDR3 sequence (DNA): TGTGCCAGCTCCATCGTGGGGGACTATGGCTACACCTTC.

Only a few counts were recorded for this clonotype. This chain uses TRBV13 with TRBJ2-6; D is undetermined. CDR1 and CDR2 (germline): PRHDT, FYEKMQ (reference sequence). V lost 3 bases and J 6 bases, leaving 6 bases between the germline ends. The CDR3 consists of 13 residues. Here the CDR3 reads CASSFTQANVLTF. Written as DNA, the CDR3 is TGTGCCAGCAGCTTTACTCAGGCCAACGTCCTGACTTTC.

The chain has TRBV2 and TRBJ2-4; 10 positions agree with TRBD2. Germline CDR1 SNHLY, CDR2 FYNNEI. V shed 7 bases, J shed 3 bases, and the junction held 3 bases outside the gene matches. CDR3 length: 14 residues. The CDR3 spells CASTSGRVKNIQYF. In DNA form, the CDR3 reads TGTGCCAGCACTAGCGGGAGAGTCAAAAACATTCAGTACTTC. The full variable domain, its missing parts supplied by reference TRBV2 and TRBJ2-4, is EPEVTQTPSHQVTQMGQEVILRCVPISNHLYFYWYRQILGQKVEFLVSFYNNEISEKSEIFDDQFSVERPDGSNFTLKIRSTKLEDSAMYFCASTSGRVKNIQYFGAGTRLSVL.

CDR3 in DNA: TGCGCCAGCAGCCTAGGTCGGGGTGAGCAGTTCTTC. Amino acids: CASSLGRGEQFF. The chain combines TRBV5-1 with TRBJ2-1; D possibly corresponds to TRBD2 (5 bases). The CDR3 sequence is 12 residues long. With 4 bases removed from V and 9 bases from J, the gap between germline ends came to 11 bases. Germline V CDR1 and CDR2: SGHRS, YFSETQ. The full variable domain, in which reference TRBV5-1 and TRBJ2-1 provide the parts outside the CDR3, is KAGVTQTPRYLIKTRGQQVTLSCSPISGHRSVSWYQQTPGQGLQFLFEYFSETQRNKGNFPGRFSGRQFSNSRSEMNVSTLELGDSALYLCASSLGRGEQFFGPGTRLTVL.

V and J are TRBV5-1 and TRBJ1-1; 9 bases are a match to TRBD1. In germline, CDR1 is SGHRS, CDR2 YFSETQ. The ends lost 4 bases at V and 1 base at J; junction bases unmatched: 5. The CDR3 loop spans 15 amino acids. CDR3 sequence (DNA): TGCGCCAGCAGCCAGGGACAGGGAAAGAACACTGAAGCTTTCTTT. Translated, it gives CASSQGQGKNTEAFF.